Listed below are T cell receptor beta chains from one sample, sequenced in a study of cytomegalovirus exposure and HLA in healthy donors. Profiling relied on immunoSEQ multiplex PCR, and the TCRdb table lists in-frame clones only, not all of them. The data show 100,000 to 150,000 clones, with about 80% seen just once and roughly 2.5% held by the top ten. Sequencing was performed on PBMCs. These receptors were taken from a woman aged 40 to 49 in good health and CMV-seropositive. Both conserved end residues are part of each CDR3. The D gene is left open where the match is weak. Size is omitted from some rows. Given values are once, few, many or a class for expanded clones.

- | TRBJ2-3 | TRBV2 | TRBD2 | CASSEPASGGTDTQYF | TGTGCCAGCAGTGAACCTGCTAGCGGGGGGACAGATACGCAGTATTTT
- | TRBJ1-6 | TRBV6-1 | TRBD1 | CASSEAGQYNSPLHF | TGTGCCAGCAGTGAAGCGGGACAGTATAATTCACCCCTCCACTTT
once | TRBJ2-1 | TRBV10-2 | - | CASSERGNEQFF | TGCGCCAGCAGCGAGCGAGGCAATGAGCAGTTCTTC
once | TRBJ1-1 | TRBV12-5 | TRBD1 | CASGLNRGTEAFF | TGTGCTAGTGGTTTGAACAGGGGCACTGAAGCTTTCTTT
- | TRBJ1-2 | TRBV5-1 | TRBD1 | CASSLNRGDGYTF | TGCGCCAGCAGCTTAAACAGGGGGGATGGCTACACCTTC
- | TRBJ2-1 | TRBV10-1 | TRBD2 | CASSGRVIAGGPRSTYNEQFF | TGCGCCAGCAGTGGCCGGGTGATAGCGGGAGGGCCACGGAGCACCTACAATGAGCAGTTCTTC
- | TRBJ1-2 | TRBV25-1 | - | CASSEGAGRRANYGYTF | TGTGCCAGCAGTGAGGGGGCAGGGCGTCGGGCTAACTATGGCTACACCTTC
- | TRBJ2-2 | TRBV15 | - | CATSRERFTTGELFF | TGTGCCACCAGCAGAGAGCGGTTTACCACCGGGGAGCTGTTTTTT
- | TRBJ2-7 | TRBV14 | - | CASSPLAGHEQYF | TGTGCCAGCAGCCCTTTGGCGGGCCACGAGCAGTACTTC
- | TRBJ2-5 | TRBV19 | TRBD1 | CASSMQQGGQETQYF | TGTGCCAGTAGTATGCAACAGGGGGGACAAGAGACCCAGTACTTC
- | TRBJ1-2 | TRBV5-4 | TRBD1 | CASSDRDRGRGYYGYTF | TGTGCCAGCAGCGATCGGGACAGGGGGCGAGGTTACTATGGCTACACCTTC
- | TRBJ2-7 | TRBV11-2 | TRBD1 | CASSTDRGAFYEQYF | TGTGCCAGCAGCACCGACAGGGGCGCATTTTACGAGCAGTACTTC
few | TRBJ2-7 | TRBV27 | - | CASSLYRAYEQYF | TGTGCCAGCAGTTTGTACAGGGCCTACGAGCAGTACTTC
- | TRBJ1-4 | TRBV6-1 | - | CASSEGTGQGDEKLFF | TGTGCCAGCAGTGAAGGGACCGGACAAGGGGATGAAAAACTGTTTTTT
few | TRBJ2-4 | TRBV7-9 | - | CASSLQGSSQYF | TGTGCCAGCAGCTTACAGGGCAGCTCCCAGTACTTC
- | TRBJ2-3 | TRBV9 | - | CASSVAGLTHTDTQYF | TGTGCCAGCAGCGTAGCGGGACTTACCCACACAGATACGCAGTATTTT
- | TRBJ1-6 | TRBV27 | - | CASSLSSGVNSPLHF | TGTGCCAGCAGTTTATCATCCGGAGTCAATTCACCCCTCCACTTT
- | TRBJ2-1 | TRBV5-6 | TRBD2 | CASSFGAGAYNEQFF | TGTGCCAGCAGCTTTGGGGCGGGGGCCTACAATGAGCAGTTCTTC
- | TRBJ2-4 | TRBV18 | TRBD1 | CASGGTGKNIQYF | TGTGCCAGCGGGGGGACAGGCAAAAACATTCAGTACTTC
- | TRBJ2-5 | TRBV30 | TRBD2 | CAWSLGTRGETQYF | TGTGCCTGGAGTTTAGGGACTAGAGGAGAGACCCAGTACTTC
- | TRBJ1-1 | TRBV27 | TRBD1 | CASSVNRGRTEAFF | TGTGCCAGCAGTGTAAACAGGGGGCGTACTGAAGCTTTCTTT
- | TRBJ2-7 | TRBV6-5 | TRBD1 | CASSSGQGAYEQYF | TGTGCCAGCAGTAGTGGACAGGGGGCATACGAGCAGTACTTC
once | TRBJ2-7 | TRBV9 | - | CASSVGAGEALEQYF | TGTGCCAGCAGCGTAGGGGCAGGGGAAGCATTAGAGCAGTACTTC
- | TRBJ1-4 | TRBV7-2 | TRBD1 | CASSLAPPQGARGKLFF | TGTGCCAGCAGCTTAGCCCCGCCCCAGGGGGCACGAGGAAAACTGTTTTTT
- | TRBJ2-5 | TRBV5-6 | TRBD2 | CASSTPGLAAETQYF | TGTGCCAGCAGCACTCCGGGACTAGCCGCAGAGACCCAGTACTTC
few | TRBJ2-7 | TRBV28 | - | CASSPLRGFEQYF | TGTGCCAGCAGTCCCCTTAGGGGGTTCGAGCAGTACTTC
- | TRBJ1-1 | TRBV6-1 | - | CASSPRTPEAFF | TGTGCCAGCAGTCCCCGGACACCTGAAGCTTTCTTT
- | TRBJ2-3 | TRBV11-3 | TRBD2 | CASSGSGRDTDTQYF | TGTGCCAGCAGCGGTAGCGGGAGGGACACAGATACGCAGTATTTT
- | TRBJ1-4 | TRBV7-2 | - | CASSLVSGSNEKLFF | TGTGCCAGCAGCTTAGTATCGGGATCTAATGAAAAACTGTTTTTT
- | TRBJ2-3 | TRBV6-5 | - | CASSYSIGGVQYF | TGTGCCAGCAGTTACTCAATCGGGGGAGTGCAGTATTTT
- | TRBJ1-6 | TRBV2 | TRBD1 | CASRDSYNSPLHF | TGTGCCAGTCGGGACAGCTATAATTCACCCCTCCACTTT
- | TRBJ1-3 | TRBV30 | - | CAWSVSSGNTIYF | TGTGCCTGGAGTGTGAGCTCTGGAAACACCATATATTTT
- | TRBJ2-1 | TRBV9 | TRBD2 | CASSLAPGLAGGNEQFF | TGTGCCAGCAGCCTCGCCCCCGGACTAGCGGGAGGCAATGAGCAGTTCTTC
- | TRBJ1-1 | TRBV30 | TRBD1 | CAWKLGQGARAFF | TGTGCCTGGAAGTTGGGACAGGGGGCGCGAGCTTTCTTT
- | TRBJ1-2 | TRBV7-9 | TRBD1 | CASSLDWGTAGGYTF | TGTGCCAGCAGCTTAGATTGGGGGACAGCTGGTGGCTACACCTTC
- | TRBJ2-7 | TRBV30 | - | CAWRGSKQPYEQYF | TGTGCCTGGAGGGGGAGTAAACAGCCCTACGAGCAGTACTTC
- | TRBJ2-7 | TRBV2 | TRBD2 | CASSELAGGFEQYF | TGTGCCAGCAGTGAACTCGCGGGAGGGTTTGAGCAGTACTTC
- | TRBJ2-5 | TRBV7-6 | - | CASSLAPRGLEETQYF | TGTGCCAGCAGCTTAGCGCCCCGGGGTCTGGAAGAGACCCAGTACTTC
once | TRBJ1-1 | TRBV15 | TRBD1 | CATSRVEGAAFF | TGTGCCACCAGCAGAGTGGAGGGGGCGGCTTTCTTT
- | TRBJ2-4 | TRBV7-2 | - | CASSQTTPPNIQYF | TGTGCCAGCAGCCAAACGACTCCCCCCAACATTCAGTACTTC
- | TRBJ2-7 | TRBV10-3 | TRBD2 | CAISGGLAGEDYYEQYF | TGTGCCATCAGTGGGGGACTAGCGGGAGAGGACTACTACGAGCAGTACTTC
- | TRBJ2-5 | TRBV7-2 | TRBD2 | CASSGDLAGGETQYF | TGTGCCAGCAGCGGTGATCTAGCGGGTGGAGAGACCCAGTACTTC
once | TRBJ2-3 | TRBV7-6 | TRBD2 | CASRSGRGDTQYF | TGTGCCAGCAGGAGCGGGAGAGGAGATACGCAGTATTTT
- | TRBJ2-7 | TRBV18 | TRBD2 | CASSPLLAGYFSYEQYF | TGTGCCAGCTCACCACTACTAGCGGGGTATTTTTCCTACGAGCAGTACTTC
- | TRBJ1-5 | TRBV15 | - | CATSRVDDSPQHF | TGTGCCACCAGCAGAGTCGACGACTCGCCCCAGCATTTT
- | TRBJ1-5 | TRBV6-1 | - | CASIGREGSNQPQHF | TGTGCCAGCATCGGACGGGAGGGGAGCAATCAGCCCCAGCATTTT
- | TRBJ1-1 | TRBV5-1 | - | CASSLAQVKGTEAFF | TGCGCCAGCAGCTTGGCTCAGGTCAAAGGCACTGAAGCTTTCTTT